Below are 32 T cell receptor beta chains sequenced from a single sample in a study of blood T cell repertoires in COVID-19. Clones were read by immunoSEQ multiplex PCR, and TCRdb kept only the in-frame ones, dropping some. The data hold more than 35,000 clones, with 80% observed a single time. Sequenced: peripheral blood. The receptors shown here come from an older man with active or convalescent COVID-19.

This chain links TRBV28 with TRBJ2-1; D is undetermined. Trimming cost V 5 bases and J 8 bases, with 13 bases left between them. Germline loops: CDR1 MDHEN, CDR2 SYDVKM. CDR3 length: 13 amino acids. The chain's CDR3 is CASSPLESHEQFF. The CDR3 DNA is TGTGCCAGCAGTCCTCTCGAGTCGCATGAGCAGTTCTTC.

CDR3 protein: CASSVQEDTEAFF. DNA for the CDR3: TGTGCCAGCAGTGTCCAGGAGGACACTGAAGCTTTCTTT. The chain joins TRBV27 to TRBJ1-1; no definite D call. CDR3 length: 13 amino acids. CDR1 and CDR2 from the germline V gene are MNHEY and SMNVEV (reference sequence). With 5 bases removed from V and 3 bases from J, the gap between germline ends came to 10 bases.

This clone was detected a few times. V usage is TRBV27 and J usage is TRBJ2-3, with TRBD2 matching over 8 bases. CDR1 is MNHEY and CDR2 is SMNVEV in the germline V gene (reference sequence). The V and J ends lost 6 bases and 3 bases, in that order; junction bases with no gene match: 5. The CDR3 is 14 residues long. The CDR3 region is CASSPGGLTDTQYF. The DNA for the CDR3 is TGTGCCAGCAGCCCGGGGGGGCTAACAGATACGCAGTATTTT.

The CDR3 reads CASSPSGRAWEQYF. CDR3 coding DNA: TGTGCCAGCAGTCCTAGCGGGAGGGCTTGGGAGCAGTACTTC. This sequence joins TRBV28 and TRBJ2-7; TRBD2 agrees at 12 bases. This CDR3 has 14 amino acids. V trimming: 5 bases; J trimming: 7 bases; junction bases outside the gene matches: 6. Per the germline V gene, CDR1 is MDHEN and CDR2 is SYDVKM.

The chain has TRBV9 and TRBJ2-7, with D tentatively TRBD1 (5 bases). The CDR3 runs 13 residues. Deletions cut 0 bases from V and 6 bases from J, with 10 bases between. Germline V gene data show CDR1 as SGDLS and CDR2 as YYNGEE. The CDR3 bases are TGTGCCAGCAGCGTAGGGACAATGGGCGAGCAGTACTTC. Its translation: CASSVGTMGEQYF. The complete variable domain, with remaining parts taken from reference TRBV9 and TRBJ2-7, reads DSGVTQTPKHLITATGQRVTLRCSPRSGDLSVYWYQQSLDQGLQFLIQYYNGEERAKGNILERFSAQQFPDLHSELNLSSLELGDSALYFCASSVGTMGEQYFGPGTRLTVT.

This rearrangement joins TRBV19 to TRBJ2-1, with TRBD2 matching 7 bases. This CDR3 is 16 amino acids long. The V gene's germline CDR1 is LNHDA and CDR2 SQIVND (reference sequence). The trim removed 8 bases at V and 1 base at J, leaving 11 bases unmatched. The CDR3 spells CASPLGGAGSYNEQFF. CDR3 DNA: TGTGCCAGTCCCCTGGGGGGAGCGGGGTCCTACAATGAGCAGTTCTTC. Using reference TRBV19 and TRBJ2-1 for the parts outside the CDR3, the full variable domain is DGGITQSPKYLFRKEGQNVTLSCEQNLNHDAMYWYRQDPGQGLRLIYYSQIVNDFQKGDIAEGYSVSREKKESFPLTVTSAQKNPTAFYLCASPLGGAGSYNEQFFGPGTRLTVL.

The chain has TRBV7-2 and TRBJ2-3, with 9 bases lining up with TRBD2. V shed 6 bases, J shed 1 base, and the junction held 8 bases outside the gene matches. The CDR3 totals 16 residues. The V gene's germline CDR1 is SGHTA and CDR2 FQGNSA. CDR3 residues: CASSLTSGPRTDTQYF. The CDR3 nucleotides are TGTGCCAGCAGTTTGACTAGCGGTCCACGCACAGATACGCAGTATTTT.

The J gene is TRBJ1-2, the V gene TRBV7-2; D remains ambiguous. Trimming removed 0 bases from V and 8 bases from J, with 16 bases in between. The CDR3 contains 15 residues. Per the germline V gene, CDR1 is SGHTA and CDR2 is FQGNSA. CDR3 amino acids: CASSLALITASGYTF. CDR3 nucleotides: TGTGCCAGCAGCTTAGCTCTGATAACGGCTAGCGGCTACACCTTC.

The chain is built from TRBV28 and TRBJ1-4; D gene ambiguous. Germline loops: CDR1 MDHEN, CDR2 SYDVKM. V was clipped by 6 bases and J by 4 bases, with 15 bases between them. CDR3 size: 15 residues. For the CDR3, the DNA is TGTGCCAGCAGCCTAGCGGGGTTGGGTAATGAAAAACTGTTTTTT. Protein product: CASSLAGLGNEKLFF.

The chain carries TRBV5-1 and TRBJ1-3; 9 bases agree with TRBD1. The CDR3 is made up of 18 amino acids. The germline V gene encodes CDR1 SGHRS and CDR2 YFSETQ. V was pared by 4 bases and J by 2 bases, with 13 bases of the junction left unmatched. The chain's CDR3 is CASSQGQGGRWTGNTIYF. In DNA form, the CDR3 reads TGCGCCAGCAGCCAGGGACAGGGAGGGAGATGGACTGGAAACACCATATATTTT.

This clone was detected only a few times. Here the CDR3 DNA reads TGTGCCTGGAGTGCGGGAGATGGAAATGAGCAGTTCTTC. As protein: CAWSAGDGNEQFF. V usage is TRBV30 and J usage is TRBJ2-1; a weak D match, TRBD2 (6 bases). CDR3 size: 13 residues. The V and J ends lost 1 base and 7 bases respectively, with 11 bases between them. Germline V gives CDR1 GTSNPN, CDR2 SVGIG (reference sequence).

The V gene is TRBV2, the J gene TRBJ1-2; no reliable D call. Deletions cut 5 bases from V and 4 bases from J, with 11 bases between. The CDR3 totals 13 residues. CDR1 SNHLY and CDR2 FYNNEI come from the germline V gene. The CDR3 sequence: CASSLAEVYGYTF. The DNA of the CDR3 is TGTGCCAGCAGTTTGGCGGAGGTCTATGGCTACACCTTC.

The chain joins TRBV3-1 (or the pseudogene TRBV3-2) to TRBJ2-1, with 10 bases aligning to TRBD1. The V segment lost 5 bases and the J segment 9 bases; nucleotides outside the gene matches: 7. Looked up from germline, CDR1 is LGHDT and CDR2 is YNNKEL (reference sequence). This CDR3 has 14 amino acids. The CDR3 region is CASSAGTGESEQFF. The CDR3 region has the DNA TGTGCCAGCAGCGCCGGGACAGGGGAAAGTGAGCAGTTCTTC.

The chain recombines TRBV24-1 with TRBJ1-3; a possible D gene is TRBD1 (6 bases). CDR1 is KGHDR and CDR2 is SFDVKD in the germline V gene. This CDR3 region has 17 residues. With 2 bases removed from V and 0 bases from J, the gap between germline ends came to 13 bases. This chain's CDR3 is CATSDSVGQPSGNTIYF. CDR3 sequence (DNA): TGTGCCACCAGTGATTCGGTCGGACAGCCCTCTGGAAACACCATATATTTT.

The chain recombines TRBV19 with TRBJ2-7; 8 positions agree with TRBD2. Unmatched junction bases numbered 1, after V lost 1 base and J lost 2 bases. The CDR3 is 14 residues long. CDR1 is LNHDA and CDR2 is SQIVND in the germline V gene (reference sequence). The CDR3 nucleotides read TGTGCCAGTAGTATAGTAGCGGGAACCTACGAGCAGTACTTC. Translating gives CASSIVAGTYEQYF.

This rearrangement joins TRBV24-1 to TRBJ2-3; D uncertain. The closer fit of TRBJ1-5 to the DNA end suggests the J call may be wrong. The CDR3 contains 21 residues. Looked up from germline, CDR1 is KGHDR and CDR2 is SFDVKD. The DNA for the CDR3 is TGTGCCACCAGTGATCCCTTCCCACCATCTTTTAGCGGGAGCACGGCAGATACGCAGCATTTT. It yields the protein CATSDPFPPSFSGSTADTQHF.

V is TRBV11-2 and J is TRBJ2-7, with 7 bases lining up with TRBD2. Germline V gene sequence: CDR1 SGHAT, CDR2 FQNNGV. CDR3 size: 16 residues. Trimming took 4 bases from V and 5 from J; bases not matched to a gene: 14. The CDR3 nucleotides are TGTGCCAGCAGCTCCCGGGACGCCGGGGGGATGCACGAGCAGTACTTC. Protein product: CASSSRDAGGMHEQYF.

J is TRBJ2-1 and V is TRBV7-9; 8 bases match TRBD2. V shed 6 bases, J shed 2 bases, and the junction held 15 bases outside the gene matches. The CDR3 runs 18 residues. CDR1 and CDR2 (germline): SEHNR, FQNEAQ (reference sequence). CDR3 sequence reads: CASRMTVLREATYNEQFF. The CDR3, as DNA: TGTGCCAGCAGGATGACAGTTCTGCGGGAGGCCACCTACAATGAGCAGTTCTTC.

The genes are TRBV4-1 and TRBJ2-1; the D gene is possibly TRBD1 (6 bases). Trimming removed 0 bases from V and 6 bases from J, with 15 bases in between. Germline V gives CDR1 MGHRA, CDR2 YSYEKL. The CDR3 is 16 residues long. The chain's CDR3 is CASSQDRTGRANEQFF. CDR3 DNA: TGCGCCAGCAGCCAAGATCGCACAGGGCGGGCCAATGAGCAGTTCTTC.

J is TRBJ2-1 and V is TRBV5-5; 9 bases are a match to TRBD2. CDR3 size: 16 residues. CDR1 is SGHKS, CDR2 YYEKEE, per germline (reference sequence). Losses at the gene ends were 4 bases for V and 0 bases for J; bases not matched to a gene: 5. CDR3 sequence: CASSSSGGLSYNEQFF. Here the CDR3 DNA reads TGTGCCAGCAGCAGTAGCGGGGGCCTCTCCTACAATGAGCAGTTCTTC.

The chain recombines TRBV24-1 with TRBJ2-3; D unclear. With 3 bases removed from V and 2 bases from J, the gap between germline ends came to 5 bases. In germline, CDR1 is KGHDR, CDR2 SFDVKD. There are 13 residues in the CDR3. CDR3 nucleotides: TGTGCCACCAGTGATGGGCCCACAGATACGCAGTATTTT. It codes for CATSDGPTDTQYF.

This clone was counted at least ten times. This sequence joins TRBV4-1 and TRBJ2-7; 8 nucleotides match TRBD1. V was pared by 2 bases and J by 5 bases, with 5 bases of the junction left unmatched. Germline V gives CDR1 MGHRA, CDR2 YSYEKL. The CDR3 has 14 residues. CDR3 protein: CASSQRGQGDEQYF. For the CDR3, the DNA is TGCGCCAGCAGCCAACGAGGACAGGGCGACGAGCAGTACTTC.

CDR3 coding DNA: TGTGCCAGCACCCCTTCCGGGGGGGGTCCTTATAATGATGAAGCTTTCTTT. Its protein is CASTPSGGGPYNDEAFF. The chain combines TRBV6-2 or TRBV6-3 with TRBJ1-1; D might be TRBD1 (5 bases). Trimming cost V 7 bases and J 7 bases, with 28 bases left between them. CDR1 is MNHEY and CDR2 is SVGEGT in the germline V gene. The length of the CDR3 is 17 residues.

The chain carries TRBV5-6 and TRBJ2-7; 10 nucleotides align to TRBD1. The CDR3 has 15 residues. V shed 1 base and J 1 base; nucleotides not matched to a gene: 2. Germline V gives CDR1 SGHDT, CDR2 YYEEEE. This chain's CDR3 is CASSLKGQGSYEQYF. The CDR3 bases are TGTGCCAGCAGCTTGAAGGGACAGGGGTCCTACGAGCAGTACTTC.

The rearrangement joins TRBV6-1 to TRBJ2-7; TRBD1 agrees at 9 bases. Looked up from germline, CDR1 is MNHNS and CDR2 is SASEGT. The CDR3 spans 16 residues. V was clipped by 2 bases and J by 6 bases; unmatched bases: 11. The CDR3 is CASSEPGQGFGGEQYF. The CDR3, as DNA: TGTGCCAGCAGTGAACCGGGACAGGGCTTTGGGGGCGAGCAGTACTTC.

The rearrangement links TRBV7-2 to TRBJ1-4, with a weak D call TRBD1 (5 bases). CDR3 length: 16 residues. The V and J ends lost 1 base and 4 bases respectively, with 13 bases between them. Per germline, CDR1 SGHTA and CDR2 FQGNSA. CDR3 loop: CASSLVFGQGNEKLFF. CDR3 nucleotides: TGTGCCAGCAGCTTAGTCTTTGGGCAGGGTAATGAAAAACTGTTTTTT.

This clone was recorded only once. The gene calls are TRBV5-6 and TRBJ2-3; 10 positions agree with TRBD2. Germline CDR1 and CDR2: SGHDT and YYEEEE. The V gene end was trimmed by 4 bases and the J gene end by 1 base; junction bases not matched to a gene: 9. The CDR3 loop spans 17 amino acids. In DNA, the CDR3 is TGTGCCAGCAGCCGGCCCAGGCTAGCGGGAGGCACAGATACGCAGTATTTT. Its protein is CASSRPRLAGGTDTQYF.

The chain links TRBV27 to TRBJ2-5; 13 bases line up with TRBD2. Germline V gene data show CDR1 as MNHEY and CDR2 as SMNVEV (reference sequence). The CDR3 has 17 amino acids. V lost 1 base to trimming and J lost 7 bases; unmatched junction nucleotides: 9. The CDR3 sequence: CASSLFGLAGEAGTQYF. The CDR3 coding sequence is TGTGCCAGCAGTTTATTCGGACTAGCGGGGGAAGCGGGGACCCAGTACTTC.

The V call is TRBV28, the J call TRBJ2-7; tentatively, D is TRBD2 (5 bases). Germline lookup yields CDR1 MDHEN and CDR2 SYDVKM. CDR3 length equals 12 residues. The CDR3 bases are TGTGCGTCTGGCGGGTACTCCTACGAGCAGTACTTC. Protein product: CASGGYSYEQYF.

This rearrangement joins TRBV12-3 or TRBV12-4 to TRBJ2-7, with D unclear. The CDR3 sequence is 13 residues long. V was trimmed by 3 bases and J by 0 bases, leaving 6 bases between them. CDR3 in amino acids: CASSFGPSYEQYF. The CDR3 nucleotides read TGTGCCAGCAGTTTTGGGCCCTCCTACGAGCAGTACTTC.

This clone was seen once. J is TRBJ1-1 and V is TRBV28; maybe TRBD1 (5 bases). The V end was cut by 3 bases, the J end by 5 bases, with 19 bases between. This CDR3 has 16 residues. Per germline, CDR1 MDHEN and CDR2 SYDVKM. The CDR3 reads CASSFPPRGYLTEAFF. Here the CDR3 DNA reads TGTGCCAGCAGTTTTCCCCCTAGGGGCTATTTGACTGAAGCTTTCTTT.

The CDR3 DNA sequence: TGCGCCAGCAGCCAAGATTCCCCAGCGATGAGCTCCTACGAGCAGTACTTC. This codes for CASSQDSPAMSSYEQYF. The chain carries TRBV4-3 and TRBJ2-7, with unresolved D. Germline V lookup: CDR1 LGHNA, CDR2 YSLEER. Trimming shortened V by 0 bases and J by 0 bases, and 15 bases separated the two germline ends. This CDR3 contains 17 residues.